Shown below are 31 T cell receptor beta chains from a single sample sequenced in a study of T-cell memory formation after mild COVID-19. TCRdb re-called the 5' RACE reads with MiXCR, one entry per CDR3 protein. This sample carries 200,000 to 250,000 distinct CDR3 sequences, roughly 15% of them seen once, and the ten largest clones take around 3.7%. Sequences were obtained from PBMCs or a T cell subset sorted from them (not recorded which). The receptors were sampled from a man aged 18 to 29 who had mild COVID-19 (a few samples of this study predate the infection). Cell type and time point are not known.

This clonotype was counted a few times. In DNA form, the CDR3 reads TGCAGCGTTGAAATAATAGCCAAAAACATTCAGTACTTC. It is translated as CSVEIIAKNIQYF. The chain joins TRBV29-1 to TRBJ2-4; D not resolved. V dropped 2 bases and J dropped 0 bases, with 5 bases sitting between them. Looked up from germline, CDR1 is SQVTM and CDR2 is ANQGSEA. CDR3 length: 13 residues.

J is TRBJ1-1 and V is TRBV28; the D gene is possibly TRBD1 (5 bases). The CDR3 loop spans 11 amino acids. Per germline, CDR1 MDHEN and CDR2 SYDVKM. V dropped 4 bases and J dropped 11 bases, with 11 bases sitting between them. Here the CDR3 reads CASSSYRGAFF. In DNA, the CDR3 is TGTGCCAGCAGTTCATACCGGGGGGCTTTCTTT. Full variable domain (outside the CDR3, taken from reference TRBV28 and TRBJ1-1): DVKVTQSSRYLVKRTGEKVFLECVQDMDHENMFWYRQDPGLGLRLIYFSYDVKMKEKGDIPEGYSVSREKKERFSLILESASTNQTSMYLCASSSYRGAFFGQGTRLTVV.

In this sample, this clonotype turned up a few times. The chain combines TRBV7-6 with TRBJ2-3; D unresolved. The CDR3 has 15 amino acids. Germline CDR1 reads SGHVS; CDR2 reads FNYEAQ. Trimming shortened V by 4 bases and J by 0 bases, and 11 bases separated the two germline ends. CDR3 bases: TGTGCCAGCAGCTCCCTTGCTCAGAGCACAGATACGCAGTATTTT. Protein product: CASSSLAQSTDTQYF.

This clonotype was observed once. The chain uses TRBV14 and TRBJ1-1; D uncertain. V lost 7 bases and J 1 base, leaving 13 bases between the germline ends. The CDR3 runs 14 residues. Germline CDR1 reads SGHDN; CDR2 reads FVKESK. CDR3 in DNA: TGTGCCAGCAAGTACTCTGGCGGGAACACTGAAGCTTTCTTT. Protein sequence: CASKYSGGNTEAFF.

This clonotype was seen only a few times. The chain employs TRBV11-1 and TRBJ2-5; 10 bases are shared with TRBD2. Germline CDR1 reads SGHAT; CDR2 reads FQDESV (reference sequence). The CDR3 has 14 amino acids. Germline trimming cut 6 bases from V and 2 bases from J; bases unmatched to any gene: 3. CDR3 protein: CASRETSGQETQYF. CDR3 nucleotide sequence: TGTGCCAGCAGGGAGACTAGCGGGCAAGAGACCCAGTACTTC.

In this sample, this clonotype turned up a few times. V and J are TRBV28 and TRBJ2-3, with D uncertain. The V end was cut by 6 bases, the J end by 1 base, with 14 bases between. The CDR3 sequence is 15 residues long. Germline V lookup: CDR1 MDHEN, CDR2 SYDVKM. The CDR3 region is CASRSGIGGTDTQYF. Written as DNA, the CDR3 is TGTGCCAGCAGGTCGGGTATAGGCGGCACAGATACGCAGTATTTT.

This clonotype was picked up a small number of times. The chain uses TRBV11-3 and TRBJ2-5, with D perhaps matching TRBD2 (6 bases). The V gene lost 5 bases and the J gene lost 1 base, with 14 bases spanning the gap. CDR1 and CDR2 from the germline V gene are SGHNT and YENEEA. The CDR3 has 15 residues. CDR3 sequence: CASSQGVGSQETQYF. The CDR3 DNA is TGTGCCAGCAGCCAAGGGGTCGGGAGCCAAGAGACCCAGTACTTC.

The V call is TRBV12-3 or TRBV12-4, the J call TRBJ1-3; no definite D call. V lost 6 bases to trimming and J lost 0 bases, with 12 bases between them. This CDR3 has 15 residues. CDR3 sequence reads: CASSPTPLSGNTIYF. CDR3 DNA sequence: TGTGCCAGCAGCCCGACACCTCTCTCTGGAAACACCATATATTTT.

This clonotype came up a few times. The rearrangement links TRBV7-2 to TRBJ1-5, with D maybe TRBD1 (5 bases). Looked up from germline, CDR1 is SGHTA and CDR2 is FQGNSA. Trimming shortened V by 7 bases and J by 5 bases, and 12 bases separated the two germline ends. This CDR3 has 13 amino acids. The chain's CDR3 is CASTQGVDQPQHF. DNA of the CDR3: TGTGCCAGCACCCAAGGGGTGGATCAGCCCCAGCATTTT. Filled out from reference TRBV7-2 and TRBJ1-5, the complete variable domain reads GAGVSQSPSNKVTEKGKDVELRCDPISGHTALYWYRQSLGQGLEFLIYFQGNSAPDKSGLPSDRFSAERTGGSVSTLTIQRTQQEDSAVYLCASTQGVDQPQHFGDGTRLSIL.

This clonotype was seen at least ten times. V and J are TRBV7-9 and TRBJ2-7; D is undetermined. This CDR3 spans 13 amino acids. V was trimmed by 1 base and J by 5 bases, leaving 9 bases between them. The germline CDR1 and CDR2 sequences are SEHNR and FQNEAQ (reference sequence). The CDR3 loop is CASSLVRLDEQYF. In nucleotides, the CDR3 is TGTGCCAGCAGCTTAGTTAGGCTGGACGAGCAGTACTTC.

The V and J genes are TRBV20-1 and TRBJ1-1; a weak D match, TRBD1 (5 bases). Between the trimmed V and J ends, which lost 0 bases and 0 bases, there was a span of 8 bases. The CDR3 contains 14 residues. In germline, CDR1 is DFQATT, CDR2 SNEGSKA (reference sequence). The CDR3: CSARDPGVNTEAFF. The CDR3 DNA reads as TGCAGTGCTAGAGATCCGGGGGTGAACACTGAAGCTTTCTTT.

The table lists this clonotype with a few counts. The genes are TRBV18 and TRBJ2-1; D is unclear. Trimming pared 2 bases from V and 0 bases from J, leaving 14 bases between. CDR1 is KGHSH, CDR2 LQKENI, per germline. The CDR3 spans 17 residues. Here the CDR3 DNA reads TGTGCCAGCTCACCAGGTTTTGGAGAGAGCTCCTACAATGAGCAGTTCTTC. Amino acids: CASSPGFGESSYNEQFF.

Turning to this clonotype: A read error may produce the germline difference seen at one junction end. The chain joins TRBV7-9 to TRBJ1-1, with D hard to call. The V gene's germline CDR1 is SEHNR and CDR2 FQNEAQ (reference sequence). The CDR3 contains 10 residues. The CDR3 DNA sequence: TGTGCCAGCAGCGACCGACCGATCCTATTT. Protein product: CASSDRPILF. Full variable domain (missing parts from reference TRBV7-9 and TRBJ1-1): DTGVSQNPRHKITKRGQNVTFRCDPISEHNRLYWYRQTLGQGPEFLTYFQNEAQLEKSRLLSDRFSAERPKGSFSTLEIQRTEQGDSAMYLCASSDRPILFGQGTRLTVV.

The J gene is TRBJ2-5, the V gene TRBV30; D is tentatively TRBD1 or TRBD2 (6 bases each). Germline V gene sequence: CDR1 GTSNPN, CDR2 SVGIG (reference sequence). Trimming pared 3 bases from V and 2 bases from J, leaving 10 bases between. The CDR3 length is 13 residues. CDR3 region: CAWSGGLQETQYF. CDR3 nucleotide sequence: TGTGCCTGGAGCGGGGGCCTTCAAGAGACCCAGTACTTC. Based on the CDR3 plus reference TRBV30 and TRBJ2-5, the full variable domain is SQTIHQWPATLVQPVGSPLSLECTVEGTSNPNLYWYRQAAGRGLQLLFYSVGIGQISSEVPQNLSASRPQDRQFILSSKKLLLSDSGFYLCAWSGGLQETQYFGPGTRLLVL.

This clonotype has only a few counts. The genes are TRBV4-3 and TRBJ2-5; D remains unclear. Trimming pared 1 base from V and 8 bases from J, leaving 17 bases between. CDR1 is LGHNA and CDR2 is YSLEER in the germline V gene. The CDR3 is 15 residues long. CDR3: CASSQVLSVGKTQYF. DNA of the CDR3: TGCGCCAGCAGCCAAGTCCTATCGGTTGGGAAAACCCAGTACTTC.

Only a few counts were recorded for this clonotype. The rearrangement uses TRBV5-1 and TRBJ1-2; 8 nucleotides align to TRBD1. The CDR3 has 13 residues. Per germline, CDR1 SGHRS and CDR2 YFSETQ. V trimming: 2 bases; J trimming: 8 bases; junction bases outside the gene matches: 5. CDR3 region: CASSFGQGEGYTF. The CDR3, as DNA: TGCGCCAGCAGCTTCGGACAGGGTGAAGGCTACACCTTC.

The CDR3 sequence is CASSESGDGTDTQYF. The CDR3 DNA reads as TGTGCCAGCAGCGAAAGCGGGGACGGCACAGATACGCAGTATTTT. The rearrangement joins TRBV9 to TRBJ2-3, with TRBD2 matching 7 bases. This CDR3 has 15 residues. Trimming removed 3 bases from V and 1 base from J; junction bases left unmatched: 5. Per germline, CDR1 SGDLS and CDR2 YYNGEE.

This chain joins TRBV20-1 and TRBJ2-3, with no clear D. The V end was cut by 5 bases, the J end by 3 bases, with 12 bases between. The germline V gene has CDR1 DFQATT and CDR2 SNEGSKA (reference sequence). The CDR3 covers 13 residues. CDR3: CSAPPRVTDTQYF. CDR3 coding DNA: TGCAGTGCTCCCCCTAGGGTGACAGATACGCAGTATTTT.

The chain uses TRBV4-3 and TRBJ2-1; 11 bases agree with TRBD2. CDR3 length equals 18 residues. With 0 bases clipped from V and 7 bases from J, the junction kept 11 bases outside the gene matches. Per the germline V gene, CDR1 is LGHNA and CDR2 is YSLEER. The CDR3 spells CASSQDPTSGGDWNEQFF. DNA of the CDR3: TGCGCCAGCAGCCAAGATCCCACTAGCGGGGGAGACTGGAATGAGCAGTTCTTC.

The rearrangement uses TRBV10-3 and TRBJ2-4, with unresolved D. Trimming took 3 bases from V and 5 from J, leaving 8 bases between them. Germline V gene lookup returns CDR1 ENHRY and CDR2 SYGVKD. This CDR3 has 13 amino acids. The CDR3 sequence is CAISELGENIQYF. The CDR3 DNA reads as TGTGCCATCAGTGAATTAGGAGAAAACATTCAGTACTTC.

The V and J genes are TRBV6-5 and TRBJ1-1, with D tentatively TRBD1 (5 bases). The germline V and J ends were trimmed by 0 bases and 0 bases, with 14 bases remaining between them. Germline values: CDR1 MNHEY, CDR2 SVGAGI. The CDR3 totals 17 residues. The CDR3: CASSYSTVPGMNTEAFF. CDR3 in DNA: TGTGCCAGCAGTTACTCGACAGTACCTGGTATGAACACTGAAGCTTTCTTT.

With respect to this clonotype: One junction end does not reproduce the germline sequence, and a read error may be involved. V gene TRBV7-2 combines with J gene TRBJ2-2, with D uncertain. The CDR3 length is 14 residues. From germline, CDR1 is SGHTA and CDR2 FQGNSA. The CDR3 here is CASSSRGRGGELFF. DNA for the CDR3: TGTGCAAGCAGCTCCCGAGGACGCGGCGGGGAGCTGTTTTTT.

In its sample, this clonotype was seen a few times. The chain recombines TRBV7-2 with TRBJ1-5; TRBD1 matches 7 bases. V trimming: 4 bases; J trimming: 4 bases; junction bases outside the gene matches: 4. The CDR3 covers 14 residues. CDR1 is SGHTA, CDR2 FQGNSA, per germline. The CDR3 region is CASSSEQGNQPQHF. As DNA, the CDR3 is TGTGCCAGCAGCTCAGAACAGGGGAATCAGCCCCAGCATTTT.

This chain joins TRBV4-3 and TRBJ1-1, with TRBD1 matching 7 bases. V gave up 0 bases and J gave up 4 bases; unmatched junction bases: 8. The length of the CDR3 is 16 residues. CDR1 is LGHNA, CDR2 YSLEER, per germline. Here the CDR3 reads CASSQEGRGLGTEAFF. In DNA, the CDR3 is TGCGCCAGCAGCCAAGAAGGTAGGGGGCTGGGCACTGAAGCTTTCTTT.

The V call is TRBV9, the J call TRBJ2-1; D call uncertain. V was shortened by 4 bases and J by 1 base, with 12 bases between the two germline ends. The CDR3 sequence is 15 residues long. From germline, CDR1 is SGDLS and CDR2 YYNGEE. CDR3 protein: CASSTLGQSYNEQFF. For the CDR3, the DNA is TGTGCCAGCAGCACCCTAGGGCAATCCTACAATGAGCAGTTCTTC.

This clonotype was found many times. V and J are TRBV4-1 and TRBJ2-5, with 12 bases matching TRBD2. The trim removed 4 bases at V and 2 bases at J, leaving 14 bases unmatched. Germline lookup yields CDR1 MGHRA and CDR2 YSYEKL. This CDR3 is built from 19 residues. The CDR3 reads CASSREGLAGIMRQETQYF. CDR3 sequence (DNA): TGCGCCAGCAGCCGCGAAGGACTAGCGGGGATAATGCGGCAAGAGACCCAGTACTTC.

This clonotype was picked up a small number of times. The chain carries TRBV6-5 and TRBJ2-1; D may correspond to TRBD1 or TRBD2 (6 bases each). The CDR3 consists of 11 residues. Germline assignment: CDR1 MNHEY and CDR2 SVGAGI. Trimming took off 5 bases at V and 12 bases at J, with 11 bases between the two ends. The CDR3 loop reads CASSEGGGQFF. CDR3 nucleotides: TGTGCCAGCAGTGAGGGGGGAGGGCAGTTCTTC.

This clonotype was picked up a small number of times. The V gene is TRBV6-6, the J gene TRBJ1-1, with D possibly TRBD1 on 5 matching bases. Trimming took off 10 bases at V and 2 bases at J, with 11 bases between the two ends. The CDR3 sequence is 12 residues long. Germline CDR1 is MNHNY and CDR2 is SVGAGI (reference sequence). For the CDR3, the DNA is TGTGCCATCTCTACAGGAAACACTGAAGCTTTCTTT. It translates to CAISTGNTEAFF.

This clonotype occurred a few times. The chain employs TRBV7-9 and TRBJ2-5; unclear D gene. Germline V gene lookup returns CDR1 SEHNR and CDR2 FQNEAQ (reference sequence). V lost 0 bases, J lost 3 bases, and 8 bases lay in between. CDR3 size: 14 residues. The DNA of the CDR3 is TGTGCCAGCAGCTTAGCGGGGTTAGAAGAGACCCAGTACTTC. Its protein product is CASSLAGLEETQYF.

This clonotype has only a few counts. J is TRBJ2-5 and V is TRBV6-1; D may match TRBD1 or TRBD2 (5 bases each). The CDR3 spans 14 residues. CDR1 and CDR2 (germline): MNHNS, SASEGT. Between the trimmed V and J ends, which lost 10 bases and 4 bases, there was a span of 19 bases. As DNA, the CDR3 is TGTGCCACCCGGGACCGGGCCCAAGGAGAGACCCAGTACTTC. Residues: CATRDRAQGETQYF.

In this sample, this clonotype turned up many times. The V call is TRBV12-3 or TRBV12-4, the J call TRBJ1-1; D is possibly TRBD1 (5 bases). Trimming removed 2 bases at V and 5 bases at J, with 9 bases between. CDR3 size: 13 residues. CDR3 amino acids: CASSLRGGTEAFF. As DNA, the CDR3 is TGTGCCAGCAGTTTAAGGGGCGGTACTGAAGCTTTCTTT.